The 9 T cell receptor beta chains below come from one sample, sequenced in a study of identical twins. TCRdb re-derived calls from the 5' RACE reads in MiXCR, one entry per CDR3 protein. The sample includes around 690,000 distinct CDR3 sequences, roughly 20% seen only once; the top ten take 4% to 5.5%. The sample also formed part of further work on T cells expressing NK-cell markers.

Sequencing input: PBMCs. These receptor sequences come from a woman aged 18 to 35 in good health.

The chain uses TRBV20-1 and TRBJ2-1; TRBD1 agrees at 8 bases. CDR3 length: 14 residues. J gave up 5 bases and V 2 bases, and 5 bases lay outside the gene matches. Germline CDR1 is DFQATT and CDR2 is SNEGSKA (reference sequence). The CDR3 sequence: CSARQGASDNEQFF. The DNA of the CDR3 is TGCAGTGCTAGACAGGGGGCGTCGGACAATGAGCAGTTCTTC.

The chain carries TRBV29-1 and TRBJ2-5; tentative D call: TRBD1 (6 bases). The germline gives CDR1 SQVTM, CDR2 ANQGSEA. The CDR3 totals 13 residues. For the CDR3, the DNA is TGCGGATTCGAACAGGGTGGTTCGGAGACCCAGTACTTC. Amino acids: CGFEQGGSETQYF.

V and J are TRBV20-1 and TRBJ1-1; possible D gene TRBD1, 6 bases. Germline V lookup: CDR1 DFQATT, CDR2 SNEGSKA (reference sequence). The CDR3 covers 12 residues. Trimming left V 6 bases short and J 2 bases short, with 10 bases between. The CDR3 loop is CSAIQGNTEAFF. The CDR3 nucleotides read TGCAGTGCCATACAGGGTAACACTGAAGCTTTCTTT.

At least ten counts were recorded for this clonotype. The genes are TRBV25-1 and TRBJ1-2, with 7 bases matching TRBD1. The CDR3 runs to 11 residues. Per germline, CDR1 MGHDK and CDR2 SYGVNS. Germline trimming cut 4 bases from V and 8 bases from J; bases unmatched to any gene: 1. This CDR3 reads CASSAGGGYTF. CDR3 in DNA: TGTGCCAGCAGTGCAGGGGGGGGCTACACCTTC.

V and J are TRBV12-3 or TRBV12-4 and TRBJ2-7; TRBD2 is a possible D gene (6 bases). Between the trimmed V and J ends, which lost 3 bases and 0 bases, there was a span of 15 bases. The CDR3 loop spans 16 amino acids. The CDR3 region has the DNA TGTGCCAGCAGTTTTCGGGCTAGCGCTAGCTCCTACGAGCAGTACTTC. Amino acids: CASSFRASASSYEQYF.

This clonotype was detected only a few times. The chain employs TRBV5-1 and TRBJ2-7, with D maybe TRBD2 (6 bases). The CDR3 spans 15 residues. Trimming left V 4 bases short and J 5 bases short, with 19 bases between. Germline assignment: CDR1 SGHRS and CDR2 YFSETQ. CDR3 region: CASSPGLLNGDEQYF. The CDR3, as DNA: TGCGCCAGCAGCCCGGGACTTCTCAACGGGGACGAGCAGTACTTC.

This clonotype occurred many times. The junction differs from germline at one of its ends, possibly a read error. This sequence joins TRBV5-1 and TRBJ2-7; 11 bases agree with TRBD2. The CDR3 covers 15 residues. CDR1 is SGHRS, CDR2 YFSETQ, per germline. CDR3 nucleotides: TGCGCCAGCAGCTTCCGGACTAGCGGGTCCTCCGAGCAGTACTTC. It encodes CASSFRTSGSSEQYF.

V and J are TRBV20-1 and TRBJ2-7; unclear D gene. The CDR3 has 15 amino acids. V was clipped by 0 bases and J by 3 bases, with 15 bases between them. Germline V lookup: CDR1 DFQATT, CDR2 SNEGSKA (reference sequence). The CDR3 loop reads CSARDRRTFYYEQYF. The CDR3 bases are TGCAGTGCTAGAGATAGGCGGACCTTTTACTACGAGCAGTACTTC.

This clonotype was counted at least ten times. The rearrangement links TRBV29-1 to TRBJ2-3; tentative D call: TRBD1 (5 bases). Germline values: CDR1 SQVTM, CDR2 ANQGSEA. This CDR3 is built from 13 residues. The V gene lost 3 bases and the J gene lost 1 base, with 8 bases spanning the gap. The CDR3 nucleotides are TGCAGCGTTGACAGGGAAGGCACAGATACGCAGTATTTT. Its translation is CSVDREGTDTQYF.